This TCR beta chain stems from a study of T cell changes during pregnancy in multiple sclerosis (dated by TCRdb to the late 2010s). Concerning the study at large: The study looked at changes in the T cell repertoire across pregnancy in women with multiple sclerosis.

The CDR3 goes from the cysteine to the phenylalanine over 12 residues. The entry retains the CDR3 DNA only, 36 bases that are in frame from base 1. V lost 6 bases and J lost 5 bases; the stretch between them is 13 bases long. Looking up the germline V gene yields CDR1 SQVTM and CDR2 ANQGSEA. With respect to this clone: It lacks a known antigen. No much larger clone is present one base from it, and per-base qualities are unavailable.

Libraries came from the immunoSEQ multiplex PCR assay. The table comes from immuneACCESS by way of TCRdb, which keeps in-frame sequences with V and J called. Part of the clones is missing from these tables; in studies checked, under half for an unresolved V gene and the rest for unknown reasons. The sample yields some 120,000 clones; about 93% were counted once. Less than 7.5% of the sample is in the top ten clones. The rearranged chain carries TRBV29-1 and TRBJ2-5; TRBD1 is possibly the D segment (5 matching bases). The receptor was derived from a female donor with multiple sclerosis, enrolled in a pregnancy study. Here the sequenced sample was peripheral blood, taken before pregnancy. The CDR3 protein: CSVRQRRETQYF. The nucleotide sequence is given as TGCAGCGTGCGACAGCGACGGGAGACCCAGTACTTC.